The subject of this entry is one T cell receptor beta chain. This clone was seen a handful of times. Its cognate antigen has yet to be identified. Base qualities are not recorded, but no much larger clone differs from it by a single base. The cohort comprised approximately 700 healthy bone marrow donors. Cohort members were all nominally healthy when sampled, although unrecorded immune exposures were likely present. The donor tested CMV seropositive and was one of the 289 seropositive cohort members. Every donor gave a peripheral blood sample, and the peripheral blood mononuclear cells from that sample were used for TCR beta sequencing. The Qiagen DNeasy Blood Extraction Kit was used to extract genomic DNA from the blood cell samples. This sample was included in a study of cytomegalovirus exposure and HLA in healthy donors (TCRdb year 2017). A note on the overall study: According to an earlier analysis of 587 of the donors, about 180 million T cells yielded 90 million to 140 million unique TCR beta sequences and around 280 Gb of sequence data. Every discovery cohort repertoire had been produced on one sequencing platform. High-throughput TCR immunosequencing, statistical association of individual TCRs with disease status, and machine learning were combined to predict cytomegalovirus infection status. In a later genetic analysis, genome-wide SNP genotypes for about three fifths of the roughly 670 donors were used, and that subset was treated as a discovery cohort. The later analysis used no new phenotypic data to find candidate immune exposures, relying instead on TCR beta sequences and their occurrence across donors. The study used immunosequencing to profile the T cell repertoires of approximately 690 subjects and linked those repertoires to cytomegalovirus serostatus. To study patterns of TCR occurrence, a later analysis re-analyzed previously published TCR beta repertoires from around 700 donors and added high-resolution HLA genotyping. Donor age, sex, ethnicity and CMV serostatus were collected together with the repertoire data. Along with the approximately 700-subject first cohort, a separate validation cohort of over a hundred different subjects was used. Among roughly 400 genotyped donors of the cohort, an average of about 220,000 unique TCR beta nucleotide sequences was sequenced per donor, of which 15% to 20% were non-productive. Of the roughly 400 genotyped donors, less than 85% were placed in the genetic ancestry cluster associated with self-reported Caucasian donors. The study was designed to test whether signatures of past pathogen exposure could be identified by cataloging public T cell receptors. Because of strong linkage in the cohort, roughly five DR-DQ haplotypes were treated as single units for association and clustering. Class I and class II HLA loci were covered by the typing at four-digit resolution. Typing coverage differed by locus: A, B, C, DRB1 and DQB1 were typed in roughly 620-630 donors, DQA1 in about 500, DPA1 in around 600, and DPB1 in roughly 470. An earlier analysis of about 620 of the donors applied high-throughput TCR beta sequencing to assess whether each TCR beta V gene segment acted as functional or pseudogenic. About 300 gigabases of sequencing data and around 87 million unique TCR sequences were included in an early release covering under 650 HLA-typed donors.

The full study reports these points: In a later analysis, the rate of TCR association differed among HLA loci, with DRB1 alleles having the most associated TCRs and HLA-C alleles having the fewest. A further reported finding was that TCR beta sequences accurately predicted the HLA-A and HLA-B alleles for most subjects in the first cohort. Compared with the approximately 710-donor mean, donors in an Asian-associated ancestry cluster had fewer N-insertions in productive TCRs, according to a later genetic analysis. The presence/absence analyses assumed that sequencing depth was roughly uniform across donors, and that assumption may not be true. Because HLA typing was unavailable for some donors at each locus, only the typed subset was used in association tests. When HLA alleles, especially DR and DQ, strongly co-occurred, attributing TCR associations to individual alleles was difficult. A cluster of highly shared sequence variants was judged likely to be a technical artifact of the sequencing pipeline. The authors suggested that the approach could potentially be generalized to other disease states and immunological phenotypes. Most TCR sequences were seen in very few donors, while some public TCRs were found in many individuals. A total of fewer than 200 TCR beta chains were listed by the study as associated with cytomegalovirus. An association between a missense DCLRE1C variant and V-gene and J-gene trimming of TCR beta chains was found in a later genetic analysis and replicated in an independent cohort. In this cohort, only TCR beta chains were sequenced, and detectable features were limited by the absence of alpha or paired-chain data. In a later analysis, most CMV-associated TCR beta chains were found to appear HLA-restricted, with HLA associations seemingly driven largely by CMV exposure. About 17 rarely observed V segments, including chromosome 9 orphons, were excluded from the earlier analysis of some 590 of the donors because counts were too low. In vitro tests confirmed that a few of the cytomegalovirus-associated TCR beta chains recognize cytomegalovirus antigens. Broadly in line with IMGT annotations, most TCR beta V segments showed up in productive rearrangements about 87% or about 30% of the time in an earlier analysis of a few hundred of the donors. Specific HLA alleles were associated with over 15,000 TCR beta sequences at a false discovery rate of 0.05 in a later analysis. Cytomegalovirus status was reported to be diagnosed by the classifier with high specificity and sensitivity in both the original and validation cohorts. CMV serostatus was the only immune exposure information available for the cohort. In a later analysis, HLA-associated TCR beta chains were found to be more clonally expanded and to have lower generation probabilities than equally common non-associated chains. Linkage disequilibrium might explain the correlated functional status among segregating V segments, but an unknown experimental factor could not be excluded. Several of the top co-occurrence clusters appeared to be linked to parvovirus B19, influenza, CMV and Epstein-Barr virus, according to a later analysis. The 87-base-pair reads could not distinguish some IMGT-functional V segments, including TRBV6-2 and TRBV6-3, so those segments were excluded.

The method behind the library was the immunoSEQ multiplex PCR assay. A mixture of 60 forward primers for TCR Vbeta segments and 13 reverse primers for TCR Jbeta segments was used in the multiplex PCR. Amplification of the CDR3 region of rearranged TCR beta genes was performed with a multiplex PCR assay on genomic DNA. The Illumina HiSeq System was used to sequence the amplified TCR beta libraries as 87-base-pair reads. Per the source publication's procedure: A later analysis tallied 75 million to 95 million unique TCR beta chains across the 600 to 700 repertoires, and around 12 million of those chains were shared by two or more donors. Raw reads were error-corrected and collapsed into unique sequences with a nearest-neighbor algorithm that merged closely related sequences to remove PCR and sequencing errors. V, D and J gene segments were assigned by aligning CDR3 sequences to IMGT reference sequences. Each retained sequence needed at least a six-nucleotide match to both a V gene segment and a J gene segment. Rearrangements were classified as productive when the CDR3 lacked stop codons and remained in frame with V and J, and all other rearrangements were classified as non-productive. Following IMGT convention, CDR3 was defined as the stretch from the second conserved V-encoded cysteine up to the conserved J-encoded phenylalanine. The earlier analysis of 500 to 750 of the donors excluded any sequence lacking an unambiguous match to a single V gene segment. In an earlier analysis of 587 of the donors, V segments were called functional above 56.7% productive rearrangements and were called segregating when the between-donor standard deviation exceeded 5%. A statistical classification framework was built for diagnosing cytomegalovirus status from the catalog of TCR beta chain sequences. V and J gene assignment, in a later analysis, came from comparing TCR nucleotide sequences with IMGT/GENE-DB human TR gene sequences. Using the TCRdist pipeline, a later analysis assigned CDR3 sequences along with most-parsimonious VDJ recombination scenarios. In a later analysis, each TCR beta chain was defined by its CDR3 amino acid sequence together with its V-gene family, and reads without a unique V-gene family were excluded. A later analysis removed 500 to 600 highly shared, low-generation-probability nucleotide sequences to deal with suspected cross-contamination and a sequencing artifact. In a later analysis, a clonal expansion index for each public chain was calculated from normalized within-repertoire ranks of inferred template counts. A later analysis computed generation probabilities with a VDJ recombination model fitted to out-of-frame rearrangements, and checked the results against IGoR. In a later analysis, hypergeometric tests were used to score TCR-TCR, TCR-HLA and TCR-CMV co-occurrence, with a repertoire-size bias correction applied to TCR pairs. To estimate false discovery rates, a later analysis permuted the HLA or CMV assignments 20 times. In a later analysis, co-occurring TCRs were grouped using DBSCAN, with TCRdist sequence similarity added in when clustering inside HLA-allele-positive subsets. Repertoires with fewer than 30,000 or more than 120,000 public chains were left out of co-occurrence clustering, as were about 5 repertoires with anomalous nucleotide sharing. TCRdb carries this immuneACCESS record with in-frame sequences only. Its versions omit some clonotypes, under half of them owing to an unresolved V gene in the studies checked, with the rest unexplained. V, J and clone size are those of that table, while D and trimming were read from the DNA. Counted in this sample were roughly 190,000 clones; about 9% of them appeared once. 1% to 1.5% of the sample is held by the ten biggest clonotypes.

Relative to germline, V is 2 bases shorter and J is 0 bases shorter, with 17 bases between their ends. CDR1 and CDR2 are drawn from the germline V gene: SGHRS, YFSETQ. Measured from the cysteine to the phenylalanine, the CDR3 is 17 residues long. The CDR3 DNA has 51 bases and is translated from base 1. The TCR originated in a woman between 25 and 40 years old in good health and CMV-seropositive. Source material: PBMCs. Rearrangement joined TRBV5-1 to TRBJ1-1; TRBD1 could be the D gene, as 6 bases match. The DNA sequence is TGCGCCAGCAGCTTTTCACAGGGACCTCCTATGAACACTGAAGCTTTCTTT. Its product reads: CASSFSQGPPMNTEAFF. Extended through the reference TRBV5-1 and TRBJ1-1 proteins, this CDR3 yields the full variable domain: KAGVTQTPRYLIKTRGQQVTLSCSPISGHRSVSWYQQTPGQGLQFLFEYFSETQRNKGNFPGRFSGRQFSNSRSEMNVSTLELGDSALYLCASSFSQGPPMNTEAFFGQGTRLTVV.